This T cell receptor (beta chain) was sequenced for a study of control samples from healthy donors and cancer patients. Sequencing used immunoSEQ multiplex PCR; TCRdb keeps in-frame clones, though not all of them. The sample consists of some 110,000 clones, 93% of them appearing once. The source of this sequence is a man aged 25-45 years in good health. The source material was blood.

CDR3 sequence reads: CASSIDRVGTEAFF. The CDR3 nucleotides are TGTGCCAGCAGTATAGACAGGGTAGGCACTGAAGCTTTCTTT. J is TRBJ1-1 and V is TRBV2; 7 nucleotides agree with TRBD1. CDR1 is SNHLY, CDR2 FYNNEI, per germline. V shed 5 bases and J 4 bases; nucleotides not matched to a gene: 7. The CDR3 runs to 14 residues.